The 31 T cell receptor beta chains below all came from one sample that was sequenced in a study of CD8 T cells in ankylosing spondylitis. TCRdb passed the 5' RACE reads through MiXCR, listing each CDR3 protein once. The sample contains approximately 260,000 distinct CDR3 sequences, about a sixth of which appear only once. Sequencing was carried out using blood, either unsorted or a sorted T cell fraction (not recorded which). The source is a male donor with ankylosing spondylitis or in good health (not recorded which).

CDR3 residues: CASSPGVGGSTDTQYF. DNA of the CDR3: TGTGCCAGCAGCCCCGGGGTCGGCGGGAGCACAGATACGCAGTATTTT. The chain joins TRBV7-8 to TRBJ2-3; D might be TRBD2 (5 bases). This CDR3 is built from 16 residues. Trimming shortened V by 5 bases and J by 0 bases, and 15 bases separated the two germline ends. Germline-derived CDR1 and CDR2 are SGHVS and FQNEAQ. The full variable domain, with the rest looked up from reference TRBV7-8 and TRBJ2-3, is GAGVSQSPRYKVAKRGQDVALRCDPISGHVSLFWYQQALGQGPEFLTYFQNEAQLDKSGLPSDRFFAERPEGSVSTLKIQRTQQEDSAVYLCASSPGVGGSTDTQYFGPGTRLTVL.

This clonotype was seen only once. This sequence joins TRBV2 and TRBJ2-1; D unresolved. Between the trimmed V and J ends, which lost 7 bases and 9 bases, there was a span of 13 bases. The CDR3 length is 12 residues. Per germline, CDR1 SNHLY and CDR2 FYNNEI. The chain's CDR3 is CASMQASLEQFF. The DNA of the CDR3 is TGTGCCAGCATGCAGGCCTCCCTTGAGCAGTTCTTC. The full variable domain, with the rest looked up from reference TRBV2 and TRBJ2-1, is EPEVTQTPSHQVTQMGQEVILRCVPISNHLYFYWYRQILGQKVEFLVSFYNNEISEKSEIFDDQFSVERPDGSNFTLKIRSTKLEDSAMYFCASMQASLEQFFGPGTRLTVL.

Only a few counts were recorded for this clonotype. The chain combines TRBV11-2 with TRBJ1-5; possible D gene TRBD1, 6 bases. The length of the CDR3 is 14 residues. Trimming stripped 6 bases from V and 6 bases from J, with 15 bases between. Germline CDR1 is SGHAT and CDR2 is FQNNGV. CDR3 sequence: CASSPARGGQPQHF. CDR3 DNA sequence: TGTGCCAGCAGTCCCGCCAGGGGAGGTCAGCCCCAGCATTTT.

This clonotype was seen a handful of times. The chain recombines TRBV25-1 with TRBJ1-1; TRBD1 agrees at 11 bases. The germline V gene has CDR1 MGHDK and CDR2 SYGVNS. The CDR3 is 17 residues long. The junction had 10 bases not matched to a gene; V was cut back by 3 bases and J by 4 bases. CDR3 sequence: CASSDAGTGGLGTEAFF. CDR3 nucleotides: TGTGCCAGCAGTGATGCCGGGACAGGGGGTCTGGGCACTGAAGCTTTCTTT.

The chain recombines TRBV27 with TRBJ2-2; D is perhaps TRBD1 (5 bases). The CDR3 totals 14 residues. Trimming took off 2 bases at V and 4 bases at J, with 8 bases between the two ends. Per the germline V gene, CDR1 is MNHEY and CDR2 is SMNVEV (reference sequence). CDR3 protein: CASSLRGLTGELFF. CDR3 in DNA: TGTGCCAGCAGTTTAAGGGGCCTCACCGGGGAGCTGTTTTTT.

This clonotype is medium-sized within its sample. The chain couples TRBV29-1 to TRBJ2-1; 14 nucleotides agree with TRBD2. Germline V gives CDR1 SQVTM, CDR2 ANQGSEA. J gave up 7 bases and V 1 base, and 6 bases lay outside the gene matches. This CDR3 comprises 16 residues. The CDR3 DNA is TGCAGCGTTGAAGCCTGGACTAGCGGGAGGTTAAATGAGCAGTTCTTC. Its protein product is CSVEAWTSGRLNEQFF.

This clonotype was seen only a few times. V gene TRBV6-5 combines with J gene TRBJ1-5; weak D call: TRBD1 (5 bases). Germline assignment: CDR1 MNHEY and CDR2 SVGAGI. The CDR3 spans 15 residues. Trimming took 2 bases from V and 0 from J, leaving 8 bases between them. CDR3 nucleotides: TGTGCCAGCAGTTACGGGACGGATAGCAATCAGCCCCAGCATTTT. Translated, it gives CASSYGTDSNQPQHF.

The chain links TRBV11-2 to TRBJ2-2, with 12 bases lining up with TRBD2. CDR1 SGHAT and CDR2 FQNNGV come from the germline V gene. The CDR3 totals 16 residues. J lost 7 bases, V lost 1 base, and 4 bases had no gene match. CDR3 protein: CASSLGLAGGIGELFF. CDR3 in DNA: TGTGCCAGCAGCTTAGGCCTAGCGGGAGGGATCGGGGAGCTGTTTTTT.

For the CDR3, the DNA is TGTGCCACCAGTGATAGCGTAGCAGACAATGAGCAGTTCTTC. It encodes CATSDSVADNEQFF. J is TRBJ2-1 and V is TRBV24-1; no clear D. V was trimmed by 3 bases and J by 5 bases, leaving 10 bases between them. The germline CDR1 and CDR2 sequences are KGHDR and SFDVKD. The CDR3 is made up of 14 amino acids.

The chain carries TRBV4-1 and TRBJ2-4; weak D call: TRBD1 (6 bases). Looked up from germline, CDR1 is MGHRA and CDR2 is YSYEKL. V was clipped by 8 bases and J by 1 base, with 12 bases between them. The CDR3 is 14 amino acids. CDR3 nucleotide sequence: TGCGCCAGCTGTCAGGGGCCGGCCAAAAACATTCAGTACTTC. As protein: CASCQGPAKNIQYF.

This rearrangement joins TRBV6-5 to TRBJ2-3, with TRBD2 matching 10 bases. Germline V gene sequence: CDR1 MNHEY, CDR2 SVGAGI. The CDR3 runs 18 residues. The J segment lost 9 bases and the V segment lost 0 bases, leaving 15 bases of the junction unmatched. The CDR3 protein is CASSYSNLFGTSDGTQYF. The CDR3 DNA sequence: TGTGCCAGCAGTTACTCGAATCTTTTTGGGACTAGCGACGGGACGCAGTATTTT.

The CDR3 protein is CASSDTAEDTQYF. CDR3 nucleotides: TGTGCCAGCAGTGACACAGCGGAGGATACGCAGTATTTT. The chain employs TRBV6-4 and TRBJ2-3; D might be TRBD2 (5 bases). CDR1 and CDR2 (germline): MRHNA, SNTAGT. The CDR3 totals 13 residues. V was cut by 2 bases and J by 6 bases, with 9 bases left in between.

This clonotype was seen a handful of times. The chain carries TRBV7-9 and TRBJ2-5, with no clear D. This CDR3 has 12 residues. V lost 4 bases, J lost 5 bases, and 8 bases lay in between. The V gene's germline CDR1 is SEHNR and CDR2 FQNEAQ (reference sequence). CDR3 sequence: CASSSFLETQYF. DNA for the CDR3: TGTGCCAGCAGCTCTTTCCTGGAGACCCAGTACTTC.

V gene TRBV5-1 combines with J gene TRBJ1-1; a weak D match, TRBD1 (6 bases). Germline CDR1 reads SGHRS; CDR2 reads YFSETQ. The CDR3 is 14 amino acids. Trimming pared 4 bases from V and 4 bases from J, leaving 14 bases between. In DNA form, the CDR3 reads TGCGCCAGCAGCCTGGGGGCAGGGTTCACTGAAGCTTTCTTT. It translates to CASSLGAGFTEAFF.

This clonotype has a handful of counts. J is TRBJ2-3 and V is TRBV9, with 12 bases aligning to TRBD2. The CDR3 is made up of 18 amino acids. Germline V lookup: CDR1 SGDLS, CDR2 YYNGEE. J lost 2 bases, V lost 0 bases, and 7 bases had no gene match. The CDR3 nucleotides are TGTGCCAGCAGCGTAGACCCCGGACTAGCGGGATCCACAGATACGCAGTATTTT. Translating it yields CASSVDPGLAGSTDTQYF.

This chain links TRBV7-2 with TRBJ1-5, with D uncertain. The germline CDR1 and CDR2 sequences are SGHTA and FQGNSA. Trimming pared 1 base from V and 1 base from J, leaving 5 bases between. The length of the CDR3 is 14 residues. The CDR3 coding sequence is TGTGCCAGCAGCTTAGGTATAAGCAATCAGCCCCAGCATTTT. Its protein is CASSLGISNQPQHF.

This clonotype was detected a few times. The chain joins TRBV10-3 to TRBJ2-3, with D uncertain. This CDR3 spans 14 amino acids. The germline CDR1 and CDR2 sequences are ENHRY and SYGVKD. Trimming took off 8 bases at V and 2 bases at J, with 14 bases between the two ends. The chain's CDR3 is CAIGSIDDTDTQYF. Written as DNA, the CDR3 is TGTGCCATCGGTTCGATCGATGACACAGATACGCAGTATTTT.

This clonotype came up many times. This chain uses TRBV4-1 with TRBJ1-6; D is ambiguous. Germline values: CDR1 MGHRA, CDR2 YSYEKL. CDR3 length equals 13 residues. V lost 1 base to trimming and J lost 16 bases, with 14 bases between them. The DNA for the CDR3 is TGCGCCAGCAGCCAAGCTTGGGAAGGCCCACTCCACTTT. Its translation: CASSQAWEGPLHF.

This clonotype was observed a handful of times. V is TRBV20-1 and J is TRBJ2-3; 8 nucleotides line up with TRBD1. Germline CDR1 reads DFQATT; CDR2 reads SNEGSKA (reference sequence). J was trimmed by 4 bases and V by 0 bases; bases with no gene match: 21. The length of the CDR3 is 20 residues. CDR3 sequence (DNA): TGCAGTGCTAGAGATCTAGGGACAGGCGGTTCGGGTCCCCTGGCAGATACGCAGTATTTT. Protein sequence: CSARDLGTGGSGPLADTQYF.

The J gene is TRBJ2-3, the V gene TRBV5-6, with TRBD2 identical over 13 bases. V gave up 4 bases and J gave up 2 bases; unmatched junction bases: 13. This CDR3 is built from 19 residues. CDR1 SGHDT and CDR2 YYEEEE come from the germline V gene. The CDR3: CASSREGLAGYPITDTQYF. CDR3 nucleotide sequence: TGTGCCAGCAGCCGGGAGGGACTAGCGGGATACCCGATCACAGATACGCAGTATTTT.

The rearrangement joins TRBV4-1 to TRBJ2-7; 7 bases are a match to TRBD1. The V segment lost 4 bases and the J segment 2 bases; nucleotides outside the gene matches: 8. The CDR3 contains 15 residues. Germline V gives CDR1 MGHRA, CDR2 YSYEKL. The CDR3 bases are TGCGCCAGCAGCCTCCGGGACAGCGGACCCTACGAGCAGTACTTC. This gives the protein CASSLRDSGPYEQYF.

This clonotype came up a few times. The chain uses TRBV27 and TRBJ2-6, with 9 bases aligning to TRBD1. CDR3 length: 17 amino acids. V was clipped by 6 bases and J by 3 bases; unmatched bases: 9. CDR1 and CDR2 from the germline V gene are MNHEY and SMNVEV (reference sequence). CDR3 in amino acids: CASSRLDRGFGANVLTF. In DNA form, the CDR3 reads TGTGCCAGCAGCAGACTGGACAGGGGATTTGGGGCCAACGTCCTGACTTTC.

The chain uses TRBV9 and TRBJ2-5, with 9 bases identical to TRBD1. The CDR3 loop spans 16 amino acids. Losses at the gene ends were 4 bases for V and 5 bases for J; bases not matched to a gene: 12. CDR1 is SGDLS, CDR2 YYNGEE, per germline. CDR3 coding DNA: TGTGCCAGCAGCACAGTCCACGGGACAGGGTTTGAGACCCAGTACTTC. This translates into CASSTVHGTGFETQYF. Drawing the rest from reference TRBV9 and TRBJ2-5, the complete variable domain is DSGVTQTPKHLITATGQRVTLRCSPRSGDLSVYWYQQSLDQGLQFLIQYYNGEERAKGNILERFSAQQFPDLHSELNLSSLELGDSALYFCASSTVHGTGFETQYFGPGTRLLVL.

This clonotype was counted between two and nine times. The chain uses TRBV2 and TRBJ2-1, with D maybe TRBD2 (5 bases). Germline loops: CDR1 SNHLY, CDR2 FYNNEI. The ends were cut back, 3 bases at V and 7 bases at J, with 16 bases in the middle. This CDR3 has 15 residues. As DNA, the CDR3 is TGTGCCAGCAGTGATCCGGGCCCAACGGGGAATGAGCAGTTCTTC. Translation: CASSDPGPTGNEQFF.

CDR3 in DNA: TGTGCCAGCAGCCCCCACGGGGGGCTAGAGACCCAGTACTTC. It yields the protein CASSPHGGLETQYF. V usage is TRBV11-2 and J usage is TRBJ2-5; tentative D call: TRBD2 (7 bases). The V gene lost 5 bases and the J gene lost 4 bases, with 14 bases spanning the gap. Germline loops: CDR1 SGHAT, CDR2 FQNNGV. This CDR3 contains 14 residues.

The V and J genes are TRBV10-3 and TRBJ2-7; 9 positions match TRBD1. Per the germline V gene, CDR1 is ENHRY and CDR2 is SYGVKD. The CDR3 contains 12 residues. With V trimmed by 6 bases and J by 5 bases, 2 bases remained unmatched. CDR3 amino acids: CAIRDRGNEQYF. CDR3 coding DNA: TGTGCCATCAGGGACAGGGGCAACGAGCAGTACTTC.

The chain joins TRBV7-8 to TRBJ2-1; D tentatively reads TRBD1 or TRBD2 (5 bases each). V was pared by 4 bases and J by 6 bases, with 13 bases between. The CDR3 is made up of 14 amino acids. The germline CDR1 and CDR2 sequences are SGHVS and FQNEAQ. In DNA form, the CDR3 reads TGTGCCAGCAGCTACGGGGCCCCCGTCAATGAGCAGTTCTTC. Translating gives CASSYGAPVNEQFF. Using reference TRBV7-8 and TRBJ2-1 for the parts outside the CDR3, the full variable domain is GAGVSQSPRYKVAKRGQDVALRCDPISGHVSLFWYQQALGQGPEFLTYFQNEAQLDKSGLPSDRFFAERPEGSVSTLKIQRTQQEDSAVYLCASSYGAPVNEQFFGPGTRLTVL.

This clonotype was seen ten or more times. Here the CDR3 reads CSVAAKPDTQYF. The CDR3 DNA sequence: TGCAGCGTTGCGGCTAAGCCAGATACGCAGTATTTT. The chain has TRBV29-1 and TRBJ2-3; D gene unclear. Germline loops: CDR1 SQVTM, CDR2 ANQGSEA. Trimming shortened V by 4 bases and J by 4 bases, and 9 bases separated the two germline ends. This CDR3 has 12 residues.

This clonotype was counted only a few times. The chain joins TRBV29-1 to TRBJ2-7, with D perhaps matching TRBD1 (6 bases). Germline V gene sequence: CDR1 SQVTM, CDR2 ANQGSEA. The V end lost 4 bases, the J end lost 6 bases, and 13 bases lay between the germline ends. The CDR3 length is 12 residues. The CDR3 sequence: CSVVQGQSEQYF. The CDR3 nucleotides are TGCAGCGTTGTCCAGGGGCAGTCCGAGCAGTACTTC.

The chain recombines TRBV4-3 with TRBJ1-1; D is possibly TRBD1 (5 bases). Germline values: CDR1 LGHNA, CDR2 YSLEER. The CDR3 length is 16 residues. Trimming took 1 base from V and 0 from J, leaving 12 bases between them. CDR3 coding DNA: TGCGCCAGCAGCCAAGGGGCAGGGCTGTTGAACACTGAAGCTTTCTTT. Protein: CASSQGAGLLNTEAFF.

This chain uses TRBV12-2 with TRBJ2-7; the table's D call of TRBD2 was not tested on the DNA. TRBV12-2 represents a pseudogene. The CDR3 consists of 14 residues. CDR3 protein: CASRLASGRNEQYF. As DNA, the CDR3 is TGTGCAAGTCGCTTAGCTAGCGGGAGAAACGAGCAGTACTTC.